The 9 T cell receptor beta chains presented below share a single source sample, sequenced in a study of shared clonotypes between healthy human individuals (TCRdb year 2020). Libraries were made using the immunoSEQ multiplex PCR assay. The immuneACCESS repertoire file appears here via TCRdb, limited to in-frame rearrangements. These files lack a portion of the clones; in checked studies, under half of the deficit traces to unresolved V genes, and the cause of the others is not known. The table for this sample lists around 2.1 million clones; around 95% of them were counted only once. Of the sample, 0.1% to 0.15% falls within the top ten clones. The sample consisted of naive CD4+ T cells sorted from blood. The cell subset or site label corresponds to: CD45RA+ positively selected. Every receptor here comes from a man aged 18 to 29 in good health.

Regarding this clone: At the DNA level, this CDR3 is encoded by other sequences in the same sample as well. The rearrangement joins TRBV5-1 to TRBJ2-7, with 11 bases aligning to TRBD1. The length of the CDR3 is 15 residues. From germline, CDR1 is SGHRS and CDR2 YFSETQ. V lost 4 bases and J lost 2; bases outside the gene matches: 5. DNA of the CDR3: TGCGCCAGCAGCCAAAGGACAGGGGGCACCTACGAGCAGTACTTC. Translated: CASSQRTGGTYEQYF.

The genes are TRBV30 and TRBJ1-6; D is unclear. Germline V gene lookup returns CDR1 GTSNPN and CDR2 SVGIG (reference sequence). V dropped 0 bases and J dropped 8 bases, with 11 bases sitting between them. The CDR3 covers 14 residues. This CDR3 reads CAWSVRFGDSPLHF. CDR3 DNA sequence: TGTGCCTGGAGTGTACGTTTTGGCGATTCACCCCTCCACTTT. Full variable domain (remainder filled in from reference TRBV30 and TRBJ1-6): SQTIHQWPATLVQPVGSPLSLECTVEGTSNPNLYWYRQAAGRGLQLLFYSVGIGQISSEVPQNLSASRPQDRQFILSSKKLLLSDSGFYLCAWSVRFGDSPLHFGNGTRLTVT.

The J gene is TRBJ2-3, the V gene TRBV5-1; D gene uncertain. Germline-derived CDR1 and CDR2 are SGHRS and YFSETQ. This CDR3 spans 16 amino acids. Trimming left V 0 bases short and J 0 bases short, with 11 bases between. The CDR3 DNA is TGCGCCAGCAGCTTGGTAGGCCGTCAAAGCACAGATACGCAGTATTTT. Translated: CASSLVGRQSTDTQYF.

The chain uses TRBV11-2 and TRBJ2-1; tentative D call: TRBD1 (6 bases). Germline lookup yields CDR1 SGHAT and CDR2 FQNNGV. Trimming pared 5 bases from V and 5 bases from J, leaving 16 bases between. The CDR3 runs to 15 residues. The CDR3 DNA is TGTGCCAGCAGCCCCCAGGGGAACCGGGACAATGAGCAGTTCTTC. Its translation: CASSPQGNRDNEQFF.

The CDR3 bases are TGCGCCAGCAGCTTGCCATCCTCCGGGACAGAAAACACCGGGGAGCTGTTTTTT. It codes for CASSLPSSGTENTGELFF. The rearrangement uses TRBV5-1 and TRBJ2-2; the match to TRBD1 covers 7 bases. Trimming removed 1 base from V and 2 bases from J; junction bases left unmatched: 11. The CDR3 extends over 18 amino acids. The germline CDR1 and CDR2 sequences are SGHRS and YFSETQ.

This chain joins TRBV15 and TRBJ1-2; TRBD1 might be the D (5 bases). V lost 1 base, J lost 10 bases, and 13 bases lay in between. The CDR3 sequence is 13 residues long. Germline assignment: CDR1 LNHNV and CDR2 YYDKDF (reference sequence). CDR3 sequence reads: CATSRGWGVVYTF. As DNA, the CDR3 is TGTGCCACCAGCAGAGGATGGGGGGTAGTCTACACCTTC.

Worth noting for this clone: The same CDR3 also results from other DNA sequences found in this sample. This chain uses TRBV18 with TRBJ2-1; 12 bases line up with TRBD2. This CDR3 contains 17 residues. Per the germline V gene, CDR1 is KGHSH and CDR2 is LQKENI. Germline trimming cut 0 bases from V and 4 bases from J; bases unmatched to any gene: 4. CDR3 nucleotide sequence: TGTGCCAGCTCACCACCGGGACTAGCGGGCGCATACAATGAGCAGTTCTTC. Amino acid sequence: CASSPPGLAGAYNEQFF.

The V call is TRBV4-3, the J call TRBJ2-2; D is unresolved. The germline gives CDR1 LGHNA, CDR2 YSLEER. The V end lost 10 bases, the J end lost 6 bases, and 15 bases lay between the germline ends. The CDR3 consists of 13 residues. CDR3 residues: CATSRWPAGELFF. As DNA, the CDR3 is TGCGCCACCTCGCGATGGCCCGCCGGGGAGCTGTTTTTT.

The chain carries TRBV10-3 and TRBJ2-3; 8 bases match TRBD1. Germline values: CDR1 ENHRY, CDR2 SYGVKD. The CDR3 runs 15 residues. The V and J ends lost 4 bases and 0 bases, in that order; junction bases with no gene match: 3. The CDR3 here is CAISAGQGSTDTQYF. In DNA form, the CDR3 reads TGTGCCATCAGTGCCGGACAGGGAAGCACAGATACGCAGTATTTT.